This T cell receptor (beta chain) was sequenced for a study of neurological immune-mediated disorders. The team produced cDNA through 5'RACE using 10-nucleotide random UMIs. TCRdb reprocessed the 5' RACE reads with MiXCR, giving one entry per CDR3 protein. The sample gives tens of thousands of distinct CDR3 sequences, approximately 7.2% of which show up once; just over 5.5% is in the top ten. In this sample, this clonotype turned up many times. Libraries from sorted cells each used about 1 million CD4+ or CD8+ T cells. V lost 7 bases, J lost 0 bases, and 10 bases lay in between. The CDR3 is 12 amino acids. Per germline, CDR1 SQVTM and CDR2 ANQGSEA.

The specimen sequenced was CD4+ T cells from blood. The source of this sequence is a man aged 45-60 years in good health. The chain is built from TRBV29-1 and TRBJ2-7; D is unclear. The CDR3 loop reads CSGSDSSYEQYF. In DNA, the CDR3 is TGCAGCGGCTCCGATAGCTCCTACGAGCAGTACTTC.